The 11 T cell receptor beta chains reported below all come from one sample, sequenced in a study of blood T cell repertoires in COVID-19. Measured with immunoSEQ multiplex PCR; TCRdb has only the in-frame clones, and not every one. The top ten clones hold more than 2.5% of a sample with under 90,000 clones, roughly 88% of them seen once. The specimen was peripheral blood. Receptors were obtained from a man aged 65 to 85 with active or convalescent COVID-19.

This chain connects TRBV5-3 to TRBJ1-1; TRBD1 aligns across 8 bases. TRBV5-3 counts as an open reading frame of uncertain function. J gave up 4 bases and V 2 bases, and 7 bases lay outside the gene matches. CDR3 length equals 15 residues. In nucleotides, the CDR3 is TGTGCCAGAAGCTTTTTCAGGGGGCTGAGCACTGAAGCTTTCTTT. Translation: CARSFFRGLSTEAFF.

V gene TRBV4-1 combines with J gene TRBJ2-1; 9 positions match TRBD2. The CDR3 has 14 amino acids. Trimming took 4 bases from V and 15 from J; bases not matched to a gene: 13. Germline V gives CDR1 MGHRA, CDR2 YSYEKL. The CDR3 region is CASSLLGLAGTRFF. The CDR3 bases are TGCGCCAGCAGCCTCCTGGGGCTAGCGGGAACGCGGTTCTTC.

The rearrangement links TRBV19 to TRBJ1-5; 8 bases align to TRBD1. The CDR3 is 17 amino acids. Trimming removed 7 bases from V and 3 bases from J; junction bases left unmatched: 14. From germline, CDR1 is LNHDA and CDR2 SQIVND (reference sequence). Here the CDR3 DNA reads TGTGCCAGTACCTCCGTTGCGGGGACAGGATTCAATCAGCCCCAGCATTTT. The encoded protein is CASTSVAGTGFNQPQHF.

V usage is TRBV30 and J usage is TRBJ2-2; TRBD1 is a possible D gene (5 bases). Germline V CDR1 and CDR2: GTSNPN, SVGIG (reference sequence). CDR3 size: 15 residues. Trimming cost V 0 bases and J 6 bases, with 14 bases left between them. DNA of the CDR3: TGTGCCTGGAGTGTACGGGCAGGGCTTTCCGGGGAGCTGTTTTTT. Its protein product is CAWSVRAGLSGELFF.

DNA of the CDR3: TGTGCCTGGAGTGGGCGGGGTAGAGCCTTCCCAGTCTTCCCCGGGGAGCTGTTTTTT. This translates into CAWSGRGRAFPVFPGELFF. The J gene is TRBJ2-2, the V gene TRBV30; TRBD2 is a possible D gene (6 bases). Germline V gene lookup returns CDR1 GTSNPN and CDR2 SVGIG (reference sequence). V gave up 1 base and J gave up 6 bases, with 27 bases separating them. The CDR3 is 19 residues long.

CDR3 nucleotide sequence: TGCAGCGCACAGGGGCACAATGAGCAGTTCTTC. Translation gives CSAQGHNEQFF. The chain uses TRBV29-1 and TRBJ2-1, with TRBD1 matching 7 bases. Germline V CDR1 and CDR2: SQVTM, ANQGSEA. This CDR3 is 11 amino acids long. V was pared by 7 bases and J by 5 bases, with 2 bases of the junction left unmatched.

This chain uses TRBV28 with TRBJ2-2; a possible D gene is TRBD2 (5 bases). CDR1 and CDR2 (germline): MDHEN, SYDVKM. This CDR3 region has 14 residues. Trimming removed 6 bases at V and 4 bases at J, with 12 bases between. DNA of the CDR3: TGTGCCAGCAGGTCTGGAGGCTTCACCGGGGAGCTGTTTTTT. Encoded protein: CASRSGGFTGELFF.

The rearrangement joins TRBV7-9 to TRBJ2-5; a weak D match, TRBD1 (5 bases). Germline V gene sequence: CDR1 SEHNR, CDR2 FQNEAQ (reference sequence). Trimming left V 7 bases short and J 5 bases short, with 14 bases between. This CDR3 has 13 amino acids. DNA for the CDR3: TGTGCCAGCAATAGGGGATTAGGGGAGACCCAGTACTTC. Translation: CASNRGLGETQYF.

V and J are TRBV30 and TRBJ1-2; D is possibly TRBD1 (6 bases). CDR3 size: 16 residues. The V end was cut by 0 bases, the J end by 4 bases, with 18 bases between. Germline values: CDR1 GTSNPN, CDR2 SVGIG (reference sequence). Here the CDR3 DNA reads TGTGCCTGGAGTGTACGAGGTGGGACAAGTGCCTATGGCTACACCTTC. Translating it yields CAWSVRGGTSAYGYTF.

The chain is built from TRBV5-6 and TRBJ1-6; D is undetermined. The CDR3 is made up of 14 amino acids. Trimming stripped 0 bases from V and 7 bases from J, with 8 bases between. Germline lookup yields CDR1 SGHDT and CDR2 YYEEEE. CDR3 residues: CASSLAGLNSPLHF. CDR3 sequence (DNA): TGTGCCAGCAGCTTGGCAGGACTGAATTCACCCCTCCACTTT.

The chain carries TRBV6-6 and TRBJ2-7; a weak D match, TRBD2 (6 bases). Germline V gene data show CDR1 as MNHNY and CDR2 as SVGAGI (reference sequence). The ends were cut back, 4 bases at V and 3 bases at J, with 16 bases in the middle. The CDR3 spans 15 residues. CDR3: CASSSSSGRYYEQYF. Here the CDR3 DNA reads TGTGCCAGCAGTTCCAGTTCCGGGAGATACTACGAGCAGTACTTC.